Described below is a single TCR beta chain sequence and its context. This sample is part of a study of blood T cell repertoires in COVID-19. Study in general: Sources were T cells, B-cell-depleted T cells, or PBMCs; the material itself was cDNA or gDNA.

Per the study methods: Estimation of nucleated cell counts relied on the amplification of reference gene primers. TCRdb's table, derived via immunoSEQ multiplex PCR, lists solely in-frame clones and lacks some. That table gives V, J and clone size, and the DNA gave D and trimming. The table lists about 490,000 clones, approximately 83% of them singletons. CDR3 length: 16 amino acids. Trimming removed 5 bases at V and 2 bases at J, with 19 bases between. Per germline, CDR1 KGHSH and CDR2 LQKENI. The sequencing sample was made of peripheral blood. This sequence originates from a human donor in a cohort sampled during active COVID-19. J is TRBJ2-7 and V is TRBV18, with D possibly being TRBD1 (5 bases). CDR3 in DNA: TGTGCCAGCTCAGCCACAAAAGGCAGGGTTCCCTACGAGCAGTACTTC. Protein: CASSATKGRVPYEQYF.